This T cell receptor (beta chain) was sequenced for a study of Ad26.COV2.S vaccination and SARS-CoV-2 variants. Study-level background: Doses of Ad26.COV2.S were injected into muscle once or twice, 56 days apart.

Points from the study as a whole: Spike-specific CD8+ and CD4+ T cell responses reportedly showed substantial breadth after vaccination.

Regarding treatment: some 19 received Ad26.COV2.S at low or high dose, single or two shots; about five received placebo; per-sample allocation not given. Sampling was done on day 63 after the first vaccine or placebo injection. Sequencing was performed with immunoSEQ multiplex PCR; in TCRdb, only in-frame clones are kept and a portion is missing. The data hold around 450,000 clones, with 89% observed a single time. The ends lost 3 bases at V and 7 bases at J; junction bases unmatched: 5. CDR3 size: 15 residues. Germline CDR1 KGHDR, CDR2 SFDVKD. With regard to this clone: What it binds is not known.

The sequences come from peripheral blood, collected in a trial of Ad26.COV2.S vaccine versus placebo. The sequence came from a person between 18 and 65 years old who received the Ad26.COV2.S COVID-19 vaccine or a placebo. The V gene is TRBV24-1, the J gene TRBJ2-1, with 10 positions matching TRBD2. CDR3 amino acids: CATSDEASGRNEQFF. In DNA, the CDR3 is TGTGCCACCAGTGATGAGGCTAGCGGGAGAAATGAGCAGTTCTTC.